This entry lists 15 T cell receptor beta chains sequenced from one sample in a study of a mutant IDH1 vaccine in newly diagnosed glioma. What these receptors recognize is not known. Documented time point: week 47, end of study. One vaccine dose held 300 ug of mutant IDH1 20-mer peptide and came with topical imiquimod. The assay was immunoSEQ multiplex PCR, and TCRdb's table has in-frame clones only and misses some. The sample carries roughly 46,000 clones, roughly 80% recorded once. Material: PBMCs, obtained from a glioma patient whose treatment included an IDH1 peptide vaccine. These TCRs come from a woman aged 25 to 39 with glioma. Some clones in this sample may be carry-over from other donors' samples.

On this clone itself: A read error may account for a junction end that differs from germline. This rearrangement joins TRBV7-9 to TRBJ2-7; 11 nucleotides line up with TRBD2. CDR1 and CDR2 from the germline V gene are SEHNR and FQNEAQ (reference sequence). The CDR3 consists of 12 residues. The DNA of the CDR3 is TGTGCCAGCAGCTTAACTAGCGGGAGCTGGCACTTC. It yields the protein CASSLTSGSWHF.

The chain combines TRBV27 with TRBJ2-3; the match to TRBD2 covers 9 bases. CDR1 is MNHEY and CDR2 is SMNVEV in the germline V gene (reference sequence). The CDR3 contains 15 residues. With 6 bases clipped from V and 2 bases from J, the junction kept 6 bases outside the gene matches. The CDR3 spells CASRESGRFTDTQYF. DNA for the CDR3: TGTGCCAGCAGGGAGAGCGGGAGGTTCACAGATACGCAGTATTTT.

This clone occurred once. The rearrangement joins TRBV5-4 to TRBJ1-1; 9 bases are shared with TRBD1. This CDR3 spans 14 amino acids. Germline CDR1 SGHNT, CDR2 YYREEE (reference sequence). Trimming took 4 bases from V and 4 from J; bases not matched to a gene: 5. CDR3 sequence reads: CASSLPTGGTEAFF. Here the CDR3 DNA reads TGTGCCAGCAGCCTGCCGACAGGGGGCACTGAAGCTTTCTTT.

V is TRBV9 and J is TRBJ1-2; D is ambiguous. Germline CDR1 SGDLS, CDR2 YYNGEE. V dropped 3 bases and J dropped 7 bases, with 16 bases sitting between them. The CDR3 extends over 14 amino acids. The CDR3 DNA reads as TGTGCCAGCAGCGGGGTTTTGGGTACCCTTGGCTACACCTTC. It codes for CASSGVLGTLGYTF.

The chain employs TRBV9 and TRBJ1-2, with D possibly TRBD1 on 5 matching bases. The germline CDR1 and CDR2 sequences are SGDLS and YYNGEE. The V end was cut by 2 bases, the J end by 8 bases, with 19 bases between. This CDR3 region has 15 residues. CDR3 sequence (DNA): TGTGCCAGCAGCGTTGGTACAGGCGGGGCCTTCGGCTACACCTTC. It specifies CASSVGTGGAFGYTF.

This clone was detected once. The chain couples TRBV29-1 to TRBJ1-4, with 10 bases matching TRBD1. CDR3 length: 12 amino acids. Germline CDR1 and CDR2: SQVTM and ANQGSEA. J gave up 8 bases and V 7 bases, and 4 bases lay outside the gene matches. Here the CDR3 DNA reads TGCAGCGGACAGGGGGCTCGGGAAAAACTGTTTTTT. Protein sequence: CSGQGAREKLFF.

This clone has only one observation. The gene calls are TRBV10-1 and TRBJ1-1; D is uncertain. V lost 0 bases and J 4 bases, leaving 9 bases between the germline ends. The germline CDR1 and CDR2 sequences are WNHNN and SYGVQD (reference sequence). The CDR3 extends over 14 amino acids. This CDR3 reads CASSESKGGTEAFF. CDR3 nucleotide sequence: TGCGCCAGCAGTGAGTCGAAGGGCGGCACTGAAGCTTTCTTT.

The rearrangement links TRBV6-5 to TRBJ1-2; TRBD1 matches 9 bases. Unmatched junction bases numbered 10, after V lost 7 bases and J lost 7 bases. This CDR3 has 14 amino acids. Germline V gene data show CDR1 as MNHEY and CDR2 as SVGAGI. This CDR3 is CASKPGQGLVGYTF. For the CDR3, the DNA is TGTGCCAGCAAGCCGGGACAGGGCCTTGTTGGCTACACCTTC.

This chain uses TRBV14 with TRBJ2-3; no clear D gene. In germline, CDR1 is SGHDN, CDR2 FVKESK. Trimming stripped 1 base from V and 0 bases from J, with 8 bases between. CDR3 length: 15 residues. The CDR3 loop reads CASSQGTVSTDTQYF. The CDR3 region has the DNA TGTGCCAGCAGCCAAGGGACCGTTAGCACAGATACGCAGTATTTT.

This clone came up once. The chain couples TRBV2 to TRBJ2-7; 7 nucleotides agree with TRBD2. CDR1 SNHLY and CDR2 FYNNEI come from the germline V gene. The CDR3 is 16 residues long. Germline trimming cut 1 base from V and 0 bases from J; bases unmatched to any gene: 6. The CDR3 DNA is TGTGCCAGCAGTGAAGAGGGAGGGCGGGACTCCTACGAGCAGTACTTC. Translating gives CASSEEGGRDSYEQYF. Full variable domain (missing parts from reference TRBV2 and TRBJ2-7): EPEVTQTPSHQVTQMGQEVILRCVPISNHLYFYWYRQILGQKVEFLVSFYNNEISEKSEIFDDQFSVERPDGSNFTLKIRSTKLEDSAMYFCASSEEGGRDSYEQYFGPGTRLTVT.

CDR3 sequence: CASTPSGGRGSTEAFF. CDR3 nucleotide sequence: TGTGCCAGTACCCCATCAGGGGGGAGGGGATCGACTGAAGCTTTCTTT. The chain uses TRBV19 and TRBJ1-1, with 7 bases aligning to TRBD1. The trim removed 7 bases at V and 5 bases at J, leaving 16 bases unmatched. Germline loops: CDR1 LNHDA, CDR2 SQIVND (reference sequence). The CDR3 runs to 16 residues.

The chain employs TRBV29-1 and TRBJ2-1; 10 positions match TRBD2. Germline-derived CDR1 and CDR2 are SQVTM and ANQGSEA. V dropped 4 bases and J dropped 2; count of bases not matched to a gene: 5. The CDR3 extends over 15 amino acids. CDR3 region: CSVAPGLATYNEQFF. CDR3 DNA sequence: TGCAGCGTTGCCCCGGGACTAGCGACCTACAATGAGCAGTTCTTC.

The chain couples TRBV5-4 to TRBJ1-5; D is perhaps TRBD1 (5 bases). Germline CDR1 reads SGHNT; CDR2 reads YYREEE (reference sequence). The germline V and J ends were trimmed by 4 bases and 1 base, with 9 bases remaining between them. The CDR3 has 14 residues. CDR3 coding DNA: TGTGCCAGCAGCCAGGGTCTGAGCAATCAGCCCCAGCATTTT. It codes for CASSQGLSNQPQHF.

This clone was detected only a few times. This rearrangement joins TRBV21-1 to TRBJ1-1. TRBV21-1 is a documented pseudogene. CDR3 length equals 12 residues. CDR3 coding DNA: TGTGCCAGCAGTTATGGACGGCTAACGGCTTTCTTT. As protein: CASSYGRLTAFF.

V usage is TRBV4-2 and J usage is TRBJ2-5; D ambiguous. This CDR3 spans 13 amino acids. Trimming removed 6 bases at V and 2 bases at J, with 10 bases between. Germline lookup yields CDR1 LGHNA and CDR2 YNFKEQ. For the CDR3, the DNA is TGTGCCAGCAGTCCCGGGCGACAAGAGACCCAGTACTTC. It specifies CASSPGRQETQYF.